These 3 T cell receptor beta chains share one sample of origin, sequenced in a study of STAT5B mutations in CD4+ large granular lymphocyte leukemia. The data were produced by immunoSEQ multiplex PCR, yet TCRdb's version contains in-frame clones alone and is incomplete. The sample records tens of thousands of clones, more than 70% being singletons. Sequencing was performed on CD4+ T cells from blood buffy coats. These receptors originate from a human donor in good health.

The rearrangement joins TRBV4-3 to TRBJ2-2; no clear D gene. V gave up 0 bases and J gave up 1 base, with 9 bases separating them. This CDR3 region has 16 residues. Per the germline V gene, CDR1 is LGHNA and CDR2 is YSLEER. The CDR3 coding sequence is TGCGCCAGCAGCCAAGAGGGGTGGGGGAACACCGGGGAGCTGTTTTTT. It translates to CASSQEGWGNTGELFF.

In its sample, this clone was seen once. The chain is built from TRBV7-2 and TRBJ2-7; TRBD2 matches at 10 bases. The CDR3 extends over 15 amino acids. The junction had 9 bases not matched to a gene; V was cut back by 3 bases and J by 7 bases. In germline, CDR1 is SGHTA, CDR2 FQGNSA. The CDR3 nucleotides read TGTGCCAGCAGCTTGACTAGCGGGTACCCTAAGGAGCAGTACTTC. It codes for CASSLTSGYPKEQYF.

The genes are TRBV18 and TRBJ2-5; D remains ambiguous. The CDR3 extends over 17 amino acids. The germline V gene has CDR1 KGHSH and CDR2 LQKENI. Trimming left V 3 bases short and J 1 base short, with 18 bases between. CDR3: CASSPRRSLASQETQYF. The CDR3 DNA sequence: TGTGCCAGCTCACCCCGTAGGTCGCTGGCCTCCCAAGAGACCCAGTACTTC.